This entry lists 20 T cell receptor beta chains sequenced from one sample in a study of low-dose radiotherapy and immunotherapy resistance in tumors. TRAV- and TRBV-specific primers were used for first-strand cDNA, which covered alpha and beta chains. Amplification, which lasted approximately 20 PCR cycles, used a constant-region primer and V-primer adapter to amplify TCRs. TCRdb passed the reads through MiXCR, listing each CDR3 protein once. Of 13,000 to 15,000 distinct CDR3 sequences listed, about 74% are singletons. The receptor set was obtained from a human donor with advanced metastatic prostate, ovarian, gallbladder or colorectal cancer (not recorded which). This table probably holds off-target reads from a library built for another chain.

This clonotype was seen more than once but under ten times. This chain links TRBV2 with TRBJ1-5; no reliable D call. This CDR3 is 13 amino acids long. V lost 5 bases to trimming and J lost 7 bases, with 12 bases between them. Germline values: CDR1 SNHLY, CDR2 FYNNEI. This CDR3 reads CASSRLESQPQHF. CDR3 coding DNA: TGTGCCAGCAGTCGACTCGAAAGCCAGCCCCAGCATTTT.

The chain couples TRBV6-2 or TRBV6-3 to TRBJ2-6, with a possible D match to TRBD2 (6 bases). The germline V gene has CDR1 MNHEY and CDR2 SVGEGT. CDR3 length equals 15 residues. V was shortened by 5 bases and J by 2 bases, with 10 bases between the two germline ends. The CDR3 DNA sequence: TGTGCCAGCAGTCCCGGGAGTGCTGGGGCCAACGTCCTGACTTTC. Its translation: CASSPGSAGANVLTF.

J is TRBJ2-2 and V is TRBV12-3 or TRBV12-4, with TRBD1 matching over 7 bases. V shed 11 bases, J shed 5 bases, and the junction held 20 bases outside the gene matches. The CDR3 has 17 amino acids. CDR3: CAGDSTVTGSGTGELFF. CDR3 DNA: TGTGCCGGCGATTCTACCGTGACAGGGTCGGGGACCGGGGAGCTGTTTTTT.

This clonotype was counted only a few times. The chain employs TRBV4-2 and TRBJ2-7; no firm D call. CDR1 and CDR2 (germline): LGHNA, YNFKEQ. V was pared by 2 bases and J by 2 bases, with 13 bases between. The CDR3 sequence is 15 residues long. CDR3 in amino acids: CASSQIADPTYEQYF. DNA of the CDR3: TGTGCCAGCAGCCAAATTGCTGACCCTACCTACGAGCAGTACTTC.

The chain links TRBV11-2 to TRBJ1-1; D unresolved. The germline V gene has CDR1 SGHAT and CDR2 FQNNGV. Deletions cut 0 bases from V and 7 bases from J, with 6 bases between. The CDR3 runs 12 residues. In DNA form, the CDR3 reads TGTGCCAGCAGCTTAGAAAGTTATGAAGCTTTCTTT. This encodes CASSLESYEAFF.

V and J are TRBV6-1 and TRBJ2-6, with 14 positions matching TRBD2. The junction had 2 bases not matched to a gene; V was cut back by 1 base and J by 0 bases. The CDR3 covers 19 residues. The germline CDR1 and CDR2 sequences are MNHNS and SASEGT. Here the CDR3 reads CASSEVGLAGGSGANVLTF. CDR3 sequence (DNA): TGTGCCAGCAGTGAAGTCGGACTAGCGGGGGGCTCTGGGGCCAACGTCCTGACTTTC.

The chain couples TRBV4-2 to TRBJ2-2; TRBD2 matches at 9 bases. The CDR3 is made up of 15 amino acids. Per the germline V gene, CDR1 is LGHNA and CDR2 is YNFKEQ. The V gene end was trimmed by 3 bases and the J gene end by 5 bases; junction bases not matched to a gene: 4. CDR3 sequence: CASSHSGGGTGELFF. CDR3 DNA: TGTGCCAGCAGCCATAGCGGGGGAGGAACCGGGGAGCTGTTTTTT.

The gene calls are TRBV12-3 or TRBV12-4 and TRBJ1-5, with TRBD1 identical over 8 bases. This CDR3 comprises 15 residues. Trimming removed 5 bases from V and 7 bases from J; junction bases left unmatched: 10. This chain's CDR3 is CASSRAGGSGQPQHF. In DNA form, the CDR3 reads TGTGCCAGCAGTCGGGCAGGGGGCTCGGGGCAGCCCCAGCATTTT.

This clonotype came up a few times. The CDR3 protein is CASSVGTRNTGELFF. CDR3 coding DNA: TGTGCCAGCAGCGTAGGGACACGGAACACCGGGGAGCTGTTTTTT. The chain couples TRBV9 to TRBJ2-2, with D maybe TRBD1 (5 bases). Trimming removed 0 bases from V and 1 base from J, with 7 bases in between. Germline assignment: CDR1 SGDLS and CDR2 YYNGEE. The CDR3 sequence is 15 residues long.

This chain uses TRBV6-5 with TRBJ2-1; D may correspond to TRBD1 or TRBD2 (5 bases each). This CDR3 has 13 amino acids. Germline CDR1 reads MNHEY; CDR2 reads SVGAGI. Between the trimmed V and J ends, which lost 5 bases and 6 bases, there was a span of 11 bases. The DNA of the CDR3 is TGTGCCAGCAGTACAGGACTGGGCAATGAGCAGTTCTTC. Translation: CASSTGLGNEQFF.

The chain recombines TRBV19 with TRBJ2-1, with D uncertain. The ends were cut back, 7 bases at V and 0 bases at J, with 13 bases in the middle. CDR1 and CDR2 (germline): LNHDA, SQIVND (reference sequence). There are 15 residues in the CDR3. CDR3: CASTDKVSSYNEQFF. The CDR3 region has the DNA TGTGCCAGTACCGATAAGGTGAGCTCCTACAATGAGCAGTTCTTC.

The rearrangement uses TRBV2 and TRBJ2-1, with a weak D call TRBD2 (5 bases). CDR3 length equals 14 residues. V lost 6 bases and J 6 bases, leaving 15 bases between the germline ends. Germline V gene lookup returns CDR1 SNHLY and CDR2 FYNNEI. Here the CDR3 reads CASSLAPAPNEQFF. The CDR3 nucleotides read TGTGCCAGCAGCCTAGCCCCCGCCCCCAATGAGCAGTTCTTC.

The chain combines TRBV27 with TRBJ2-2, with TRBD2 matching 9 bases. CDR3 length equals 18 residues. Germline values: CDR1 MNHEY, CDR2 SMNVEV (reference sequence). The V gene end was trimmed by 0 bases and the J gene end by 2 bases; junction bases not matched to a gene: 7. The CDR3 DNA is TGTGCCAGCAGTTTATCTAGCGGGGGCCCTATAAACACCGGGGAGCTGTTTTTT. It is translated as CASSLSSGGPINTGELFF.

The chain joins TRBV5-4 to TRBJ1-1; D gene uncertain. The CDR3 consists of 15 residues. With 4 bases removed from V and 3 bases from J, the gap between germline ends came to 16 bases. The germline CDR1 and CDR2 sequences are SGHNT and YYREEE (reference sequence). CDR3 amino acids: CASSGSLVRDTEAFF. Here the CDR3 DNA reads TGTGCCAGCAGCGGAAGTCTGGTTCGGGACACTGAAGCTTTCTTT.

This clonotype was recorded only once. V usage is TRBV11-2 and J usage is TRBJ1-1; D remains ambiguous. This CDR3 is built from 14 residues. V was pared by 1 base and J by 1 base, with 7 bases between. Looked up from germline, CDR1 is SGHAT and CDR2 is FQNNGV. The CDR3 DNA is TGTGCCAGCAGCTTAGTCAAGGGGAACACTGAAGCTTTCTTT. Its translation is CASSLVKGNTEAFF.

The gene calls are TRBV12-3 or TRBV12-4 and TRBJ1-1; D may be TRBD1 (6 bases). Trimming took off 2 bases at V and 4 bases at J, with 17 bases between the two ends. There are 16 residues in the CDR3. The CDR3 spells CASSLSGVGLGTEAFF. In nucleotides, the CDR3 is TGTGCCAGCAGTTTATCAGGGGTCGGGTTGGGCACTGAAGCTTTCTTT.

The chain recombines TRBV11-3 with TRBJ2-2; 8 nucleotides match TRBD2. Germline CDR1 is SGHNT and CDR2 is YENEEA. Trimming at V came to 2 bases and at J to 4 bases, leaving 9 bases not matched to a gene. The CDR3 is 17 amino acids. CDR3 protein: CASSLSRGVAVTGELFF. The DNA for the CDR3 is TGTGCCAGCAGCTTATCGCGGGGGGTCGCAGTCACCGGGGAGCTGTTTTTT.

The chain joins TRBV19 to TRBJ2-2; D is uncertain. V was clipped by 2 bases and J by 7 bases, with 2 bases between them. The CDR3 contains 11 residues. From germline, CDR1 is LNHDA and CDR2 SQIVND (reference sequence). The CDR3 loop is CASSIYGELFF. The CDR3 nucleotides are TGTGCCAGTAGTATATACGGGGAGCTGTTTTTT.

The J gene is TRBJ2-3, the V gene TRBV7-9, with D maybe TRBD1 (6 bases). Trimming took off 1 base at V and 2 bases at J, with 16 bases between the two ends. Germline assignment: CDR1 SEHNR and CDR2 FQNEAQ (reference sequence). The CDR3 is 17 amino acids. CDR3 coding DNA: TGTGCCAGCAGCTTAGGGGCAGGGGCGAGTTTCACAGATACGCAGTATTTT. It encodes CASSLGAGASFTDTQYF.

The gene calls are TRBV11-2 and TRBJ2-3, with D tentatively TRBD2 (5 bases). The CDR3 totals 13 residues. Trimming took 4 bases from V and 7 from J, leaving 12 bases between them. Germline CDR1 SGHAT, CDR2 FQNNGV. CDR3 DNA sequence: TGTGCCAGCAGCTCGGGTCCGGGGAATACGCAGTATTTT. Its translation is CASSSGPGNTQYF.